The rows below give T cell receptor beta chains drawn from one sample of a study of cytomegalovirus exposure and HLA in healthy donors. TCRdb keeps only in-frame clones here, not all; method: immunoSEQ multiplex PCR. The top ten hold about 4.6% of the sample, which has about 190,000 clones, roughly 75% seen once. Sequencing was performed on PBMCs. These TCRs come from a man aged 30 to 39 in good health and CMV-seropositive. The CDR3 runs from the conserved cysteine through the conserved F or W. The D gene is left open where the match is weak. Size values are once, few and many counts, or a class for expanded clones, and some rows have none.

J gene | D gene | clone size | V gene | CDR3 protein | CDR3 DNA
TRBJ2-1 | TRBD2 | NA | TRBV5-8 | CASSLGLAGYNEQFF | TGTGCCAGCAGCTTGGGACTAGCGGGTTACAATGAGCAGTTCTTC
TRBJ2-1 | TRBD1 | few | TRBV7-9 | CASSLDRVKEQFF | TGTGCCAGCAGCCTAGACAGGGTAAAAGAGCAGTTCTTC
TRBJ2-5 | TRBD2 | NA | TRBV27 | CASSWWTSGRPIQETQYF | TGTGCCAGCAGTTGGTGGACTAGCGGGAGGCCTATCCAAGAGACCCAGTACTTC
TRBJ2-1 | TRBD2 | NA | TRBV6-1 | CASRGLAGGGEQFF | TGTGCCAGCAGAGGACTAGCGGGGGGAGGGGAGCAGTTCTTC
TRBJ2-6 | TRBD1 | few | TRBV7-6 | CASSSKTGVLSGANVLTF | TGTGCCAGCAGCTCCAAGACAGGGGTCCTGTCTGGGGCCAACGTCCTGACTTTC
TRBJ2-1 | TRBD2 | NA | TRBV30 | CAWTLRSSGSWNEQFF | TGTGCCTGGACCCTACGCTCTAGCGGGAGTTGGAATGAGCAGTTCTTC
TRBJ2-5 | TRBD2 | NA | TRBV7-8 | CASSAGLAGFWEQYF | TGTGCCAGCAGCGCTGGACTAGCGGGGTTCTGGGAGCAGTACTTC
TRBJ2-7 | NA | NA | TRBV5-1 | CASSLVVAATYEQYF | TGCGCCAGCAGCTTGGTGGTAGCGGCCACCTACGAGCAGTACTTC
TRBJ1-1 | TRBD1 | NA | TRBV13 | CASSLGTGGEHVAEAFF | TGTGCCAGCAGCTTGGGGACAGGGGGCGAGCATGTCGCTGAAGCTTTCTTT
TRBJ1-2 | TRBD1 | NA | TRBV7-9 | CASSPWDSRGYTF | TGTGCCAGCAGCCCTTGGGACAGTCGAGGCTACACCTTC
TRBJ2-7 | NA | NA | TRBV5-6 | CASSNRVRGSYEQYF | TGTGCCAGCAGCAACAGGGTTCGGGGCTCCTACGAGCAGTACTTC
TRBJ1-2 | NA | NA | TRBV13 | CASSGEGRGSYTF | TGTGCCAGCAGCGGGGAGGGCAGGGGTAGCTACACCTTC
TRBJ2-5 | TRBD1 | NA | TRBV18 | CASSLRDRGTETQYF | TGTGCCAGCTCCCTCCGGGACAGGGGCACAGAGACCCAGTACTTC
TRBJ2-2 | NA | NA | TRBV6-6 | CASSYTTGSSTGELFF | TGTGCCAGCAGTTACACGACAGGCTCGAGCACCGGGGAGCTGTTTTTT
TRBJ2-4 | TRBD1 | few | TRBV6-6 | CASSPDREDKNIQYF | TGTGCCAGCAGCCCCGACAGGGAAGACAAAAACATTCAGTACTTC
TRBJ1-2 | NA | once | TRBV30 | CARQDSANYGYTF | TGTGCCCGCCAGGACAGTGCTAACTATGGCTACACCTTC
TRBJ1-1 | TRBD1 | NA | TRBV6-5 | CASMPQGRTEAFF | TGTGCCAGCATGCCACAGGGGAGGACTGAAGCTTTCTTT
TRBJ2-3 | NA | NA | TRBV2 | CASSGGRRLGTSTDTQYF | TGTGCCAGCAGTGGGGGTCGTCGGCTAGGGACTAGCACAGATACGCAGTATTTT